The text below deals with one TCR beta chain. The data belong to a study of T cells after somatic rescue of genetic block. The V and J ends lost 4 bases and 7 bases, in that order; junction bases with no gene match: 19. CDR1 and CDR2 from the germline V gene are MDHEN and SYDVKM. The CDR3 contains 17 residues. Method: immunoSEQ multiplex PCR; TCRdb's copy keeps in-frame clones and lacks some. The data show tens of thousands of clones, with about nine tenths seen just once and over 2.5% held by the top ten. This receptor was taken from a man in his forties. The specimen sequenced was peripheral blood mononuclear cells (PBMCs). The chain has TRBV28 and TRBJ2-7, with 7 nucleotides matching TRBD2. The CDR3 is CASSSRIRGRADWEQYF. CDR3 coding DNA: TGTGCCAGCAGTTCCCGCATACGTGGGAGGGCCGACTGGGAGCAGTACTTC.